This T cell receptor (beta chain) was sequenced for a study of shared clonotypes between healthy human individuals. Assay used: immunoSEQ multiplex PCR; TCRdb lists only in-frame clones, some missing. The sample has 2,500,000 or so clones, more than 85% seen once. A word on this clone: Its target is not known.

The CDR3 extends over 15 amino acids. Germline-derived CDR1 and CDR2 are SGDLS and YYNGEE. V was pared by 0 bases and J by 3 bases, with 4 bases of the junction left unmatched. Naive CD4+ cells were CD45RA-selected; the remaining cells were memory. Study-level findings and limits: A generally larger estimated richness was seen in naive subsets than in memory subsets.

The V and J genes are TRBV9 and TRBJ2-5, with 8 nucleotides matching TRBD1. This sequence was found in a man aged 18 to 30 in good health. Some clones in this sample may be carry-over from other donors' samples. Input material: naive CD4+ T cells from PBMCs. The sample's subset: CD45RA+ positively selected. CDR3 amino acids: CASSVDGQGEETQYF. The CDR3 DNA follows: TGTGCCAGCAGCGTAGATGGACAGGGAGAAGAGACCCAGTACTTC.